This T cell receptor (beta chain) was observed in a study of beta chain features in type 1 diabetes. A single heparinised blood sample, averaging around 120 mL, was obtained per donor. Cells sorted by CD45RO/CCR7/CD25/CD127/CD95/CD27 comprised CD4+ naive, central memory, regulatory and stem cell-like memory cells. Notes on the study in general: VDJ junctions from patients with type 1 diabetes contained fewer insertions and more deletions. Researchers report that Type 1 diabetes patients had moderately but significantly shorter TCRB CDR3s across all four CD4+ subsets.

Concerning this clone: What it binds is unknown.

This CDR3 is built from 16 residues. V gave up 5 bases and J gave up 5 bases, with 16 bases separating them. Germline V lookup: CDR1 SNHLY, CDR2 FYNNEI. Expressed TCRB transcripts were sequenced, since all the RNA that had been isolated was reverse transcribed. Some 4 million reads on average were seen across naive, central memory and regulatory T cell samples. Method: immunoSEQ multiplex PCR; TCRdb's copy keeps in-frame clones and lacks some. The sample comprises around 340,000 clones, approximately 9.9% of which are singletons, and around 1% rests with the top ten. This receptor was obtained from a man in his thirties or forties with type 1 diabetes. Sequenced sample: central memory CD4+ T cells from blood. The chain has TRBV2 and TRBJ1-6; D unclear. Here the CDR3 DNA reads TGTGCCAGCAGTTCGATCGGGATCGGAAATAATTCACCCCTCCACTTT. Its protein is CASSSIGIGNNSPLHF.